Each of the 6 T cell receptor beta chains below was sequenced from the same sample in a study of post-analysis software for immune sequencing data. Notes on the study in general: In patients, about 5 TRBV segments were more frequent than in controls, with TRBV5-6, TRBV5-1 and TRBV20-1 among them.

Antigens for these TCRs are unknown. TCR beta libraries were prepared from cDNA with unique molecular identifiers. From the PCR reads, TCRdb called clonotypes with MiXCR, one entry per CDR3 protein. This table holds around 700,000 distinct CDR3 sequences, approximately 59% found once. Specimen: blood. Receptors originate from a girl aged 2-10 years with multiple sclerosis.

This clonotype has just a few counts. The rearrangement joins TRBV5-1 to TRBJ2-1, with D perhaps TRBD1 (6 bases). Per the germline V gene, CDR1 is SGHRS and CDR2 is YFSETQ. The ends were cut back, 0 bases at V and 7 bases at J, with 11 bases in the middle. The CDR3 loop spans 14 amino acids. CDR3 bases: TGCGCCAGCAGCTTGGGGACAGAGGGAAATGAGCAGTTCTTC. Translating gives CASSLGTEGNEQFF.

CDR3: CASSRQGASNGYTF. CDR3 in DNA: TGTGCCAGCAGCCGTCAGGGGGCGTCCAATGGCTACACCTTC. This chain uses TRBV13 with TRBJ1-2; 8 positions agree with TRBD1. The CDR3 consists of 14 residues. V dropped 5 bases and J dropped 6; count of bases not matched to a gene: 8. The V gene's germline CDR1 is PRHDT and CDR2 FYEKMQ (reference sequence).

This sequence joins TRBV29-1 and TRBJ2-5; 7 bases are shared with TRBD2. V shed 2 bases, J shed 2 bases, and the junction held 5 bases outside the gene matches. The CDR3 has 14 amino acids. The germline V gene encodes CDR1 SQVTM and CDR2 ANQGSEA. For the CDR3, the DNA is TGCAGCGTTGAACTAGCGGTTTTACAAGAGACCCAGTACTTC. It encodes CSVELAVLQETQYF.

This rearrangement joins TRBV29-1 to TRBJ1-1, with 7 bases fitting TRBD1. The CDR3 length is 12 residues. The germline V gene has CDR1 SQVTM and CDR2 ANQGSEA. With 5 bases clipped from V and 4 bases from J, the junction kept 4 bases outside the gene matches. The CDR3 sequence is CSVNRGGTEAFF. For the CDR3, the DNA is TGCAGCGTTAACAGGGGTGGCACTGAAGCTTTCTTT.

This clonotype was observed once. The chain employs TRBV28 and TRBJ2-3, with D uncertain. CDR1 and CDR2 from the germline V gene are MDHEN and SYDVKM. Trimming stripped 5 bases from V and 2 bases from J, with 14 bases between. The CDR3 totals 15 residues. The DNA for the CDR3 is TGTGCCAGCAGTATCGACGTGAGTTACACAGATACGCAGTATTTT. Translating gives CASSIDVSYTDTQYF.

This chain uses TRBV20-1 with TRBJ2-4, with 10 bases aligning to TRBD2. The CDR3 is 15 amino acids. Losses at the gene ends were 0 bases for V and 7 bases for J; bases not matched to a gene: 6. The germline gives CDR1 DFQATT, CDR2 SNEGSKA (reference sequence). CDR3 in amino acids: CSARDMQREGNIQYF. CDR3 coding DNA: TGCAGTGCTAGAGATATGCAGCGGGAGGGGAACATTCAGTACTTC.